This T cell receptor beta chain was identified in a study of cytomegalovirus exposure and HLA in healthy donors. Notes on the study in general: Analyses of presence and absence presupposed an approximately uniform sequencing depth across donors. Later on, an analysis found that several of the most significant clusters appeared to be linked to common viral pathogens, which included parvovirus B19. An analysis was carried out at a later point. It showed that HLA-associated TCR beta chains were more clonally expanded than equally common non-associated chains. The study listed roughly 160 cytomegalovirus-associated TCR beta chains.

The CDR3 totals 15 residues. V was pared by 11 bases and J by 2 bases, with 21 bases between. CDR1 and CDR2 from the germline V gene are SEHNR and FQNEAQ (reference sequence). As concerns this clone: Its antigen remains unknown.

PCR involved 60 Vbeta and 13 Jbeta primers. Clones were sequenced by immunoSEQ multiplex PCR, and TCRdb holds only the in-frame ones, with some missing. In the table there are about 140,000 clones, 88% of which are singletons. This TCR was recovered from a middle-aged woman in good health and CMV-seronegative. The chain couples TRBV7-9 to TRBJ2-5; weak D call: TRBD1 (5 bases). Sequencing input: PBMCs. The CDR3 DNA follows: TGTGCCTGCTCGTATGGCAGGACACCTCAAGAGACCCAGTACTTC. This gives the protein CACSYGRTPQETQYF.